A single count supports the clone carrying this T cell receptor beta chain. Its antigen is unknown. The conserved phenylalanine or tryptophan is not found at the CDR3 terminus, so this likely reflects a read error. The V end lost 3 bases, the J end lost 0 bases, and 14 bases lay between the germline ends. Germline V CDR1 and CDR2: SQVTM, ANQGSEA. This CDR3 comprises 15 residues. The TCR beta CDR3 regions underwent amplification from RNA transcripts. First-round RT-PCR employed HTBI primers, with a second-round multiplex PCR after it. MiXCR, applied by TCRdb to the multiplex PCR reads, yields one record per CDR3 protein. This table holds 500,000 to 800,000 distinct CDR3 sequences, about two fifths found once. Ophthalmopathy donors' eye disease showed moderate-to-severe activity, CAS of at least 3, NOSPECS of at least 4 and duration under 3 months. Exclusion applied to patients with other autoimmune diseases, uncontrolled infections, pregnancy or lactation.

The entry originates in a study of Graves' ophthalmopathy and Graves' hyperthyroidism. Study information: At the time of initial diagnosis and before any treatment, peripheral blood was collected.

Study outcomes and limitations: Most expanded clonotypes in thyroid above 0.001 frequency also showed up in blood.

The chain uses TRBV29-1 and TRBJ1-1; D not certain. The sequencing sample was made of peripheral blood. The TCR comes from an adult man with Graves' ophthalmopathy. The CDR3 here is CSVESDHLVNTEAFS. CDR3 DNA sequence: TGCAGCGTTGAGTCCGACCACCTGGTGAACACTGAAGCTTTCTCT.